Following are 4 T cell receptor beta chains from one sample sequenced in a study of beta chain features in type 1 diabetes. Broader study findings: People with Type 1 diabetes carried modestly yet significantly shorter TCRB CDR3s in all four CD4+ subsets.

For these receptors, no antigen is known. Investigators reverse transcribed all isolated RNA, so they sequenced expressed TCRB transcripts. Data came from immunoSEQ multiplex PCR; TCRdb stores just in-frame clones and leaves some out. Of approximately 360,000 clones listed, approximately 12% are singletons. Sequenced: naive CD4+ T cells from blood. The receptors shown here come from a woman aged 18-35 years with type 1 diabetes.

The chain recombines TRBV7-2 with TRBJ2-4; TRBD2 matches at 9 bases. The J call could be wrong; TRBJ2-5 is a better fit for the DNA end. The CDR3 contains 16 residues. Germline V gives CDR1 SGHTA, CDR2 FQGNSA. The CDR3 region is CASSFRWASGEETQYF. CDR3 sequence (DNA): TGTGCCAGCAGCTTTAGGTGGGCTAGCGGGGAAGAGACCCAGTACTTC.

The chain combines TRBV18 with TRBJ2-5; D call uncertain. Germline lookup yields CDR1 KGHSH and CDR2 LQKENI. V dropped 5 bases and J dropped 1 base, with 5 bases sitting between them. There are 12 residues in the CDR3. The CDR3 sequence: CASSATQETQYF. The CDR3 region has the DNA TGTGCCAGCTCAGCTACCCAAGAGACCCAGTACTTC.

This clone was seen more than once but under ten times. This chain links TRBV9 with TRBJ2-2; unclear D gene. Germline assignment: CDR1 SGDLS and CDR2 YYNGEE. The CDR3 totals 13 residues. V shed 4 bases and J shed 1 base, with 5 bases lying between them. This CDR3 is CASSTVNTGELFF. The CDR3 DNA sequence: TGTGCCAGCAGCACAGTGAACACCGGGGAGCTGTTTTTT.

The V and J genes are TRBV5-4 and TRBJ1-1; D gene uncertain. Germline lookup yields CDR1 SGHNT and CDR2 YYREEE (reference sequence). V was clipped by 0 bases and J by 1 base, with 4 bases between them. This CDR3 contains 13 residues. The CDR3 is CASSLDQNTEAFF. For the CDR3, the DNA is TGTGCCAGCAGCTTGGATCAGAACACTGAAGCTTTCTTT.